The clone carrying this T cell receptor beta chain was recorded many times. Its target is not known. The CDR3 spans 14 residues. Germline CDR1 and CDR2: SQVTM and ANQGSEA. Trimming took 6 bases from V and 4 from J, leaving 18 bases between them. The roughly 18-32 mg bulk tissue piece was not sorted before simultaneous RNA and DNA extraction. Every tumor sample analyzed contained over 85% viable tumor cells. This specimen comes from a study of tumor-infiltrating lymphocytes in primary liver carcinoma. Study-wide background: Patients were men and women aged 30 to 69 years.

Total RNA amounting to 450 to 550 ng was the source from which TCR beta cDNA was made with a constant-region primer. Slightly modified ARM-PCR served as the procedure for the TCR beta libraries. These libraries came from three rounds of nested multiplex PCR. Use of TRBV1-TRBV30 forward primers with a C-beta reverse primer characterized the first two PCR rounds, which lasted around 10 cycles each. TCRdb independently ran MiXCR on the multiplex PCR reads; one entry per CDR3 protein. The repertoire has around 120,000 distinct CDR3 sequences, 65% of them found once; the top ten carry 9.3%. Regarding the study as a whole: Tumor region pairs overlapped more than did tumor-adjacent and tumor-blood pairs. Tumors reached a significantly greater top-250-clone fraction than blood did (p = 0.039).

Material: liver tumor tissue from sampling region 1. Specified subset: tumor region T1, superior pole. The source of this sequence is a woman aged 55-69 years with primary liver carcinoma and hepatitis B virus infection. The V call is TRBV29-1, the J call TRBJ1-2, with D hard to call. DNA of the CDR3: TGCAGCGTCCACTTAGGTGGCGGACTCTATGGCTACACCTTC. This encodes CSVHLGGGLYGYTF.